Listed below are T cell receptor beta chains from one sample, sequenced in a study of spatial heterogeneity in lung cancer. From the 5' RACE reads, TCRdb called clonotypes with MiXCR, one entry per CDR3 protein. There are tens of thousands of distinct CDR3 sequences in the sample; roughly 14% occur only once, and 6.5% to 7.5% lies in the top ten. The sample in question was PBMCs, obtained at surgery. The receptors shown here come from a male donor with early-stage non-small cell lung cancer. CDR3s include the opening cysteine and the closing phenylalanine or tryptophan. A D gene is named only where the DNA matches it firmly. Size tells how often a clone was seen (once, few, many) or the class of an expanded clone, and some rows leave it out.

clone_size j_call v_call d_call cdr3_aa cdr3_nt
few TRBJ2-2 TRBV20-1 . CSAPDSTGELFF TGCAGTGCTCCCGACAGCACCGGGGAGCTGTTTTTT
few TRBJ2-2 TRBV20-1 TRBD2 CSALTSGVGINTGELFF TGCAGTGCTTTAACTAGCGGGGTGGGGATTAACACCGGGGAGCTGTTTTTT
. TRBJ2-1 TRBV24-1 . CATSDIDRNEQFF TGTGCCACCAGTGACATAGACAGAAATGAGCAGTTCTTC
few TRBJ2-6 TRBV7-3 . CASSLQGSSGANVLTF TGTGCCAGCAGCCTACAGGGCTCCTCTGGGGCCAACGTCCTGACTTTC
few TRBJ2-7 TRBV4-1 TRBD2 CASSQEPGGSYEQYF TGCGCCAGCAGCCAAGAACCGGGAGGCTCCTACGAGCAGTACTTC
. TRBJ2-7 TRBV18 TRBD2 CASSPTASGSYYEQYF TGTGCCAGCTCCCCGACGGCTAGCGGGAGTTACTACGAGCAGTACTTC
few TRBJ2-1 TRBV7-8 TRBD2 CASSLGLAGAPGYNEQFF TGTGCCAGCAGCTTAGGACTAGCGGGAGCCCCTGGGTACAATGAGCAGTTCTTC
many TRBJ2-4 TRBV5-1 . CASSPDPGAKNIQYF TGCGCCAGCAGCCCGGATCCGGGGGCCAAAAACATTCAGTACTTC
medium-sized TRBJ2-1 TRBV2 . CASSTREPQFF TGTGCCAGCAGTACGCGGGAACCGCAGTTCTTC
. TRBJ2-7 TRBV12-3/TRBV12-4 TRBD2 CASSPERERAYEQYF TGTGCCAGCAGTCCGGAGCGGGAGCGGGCCTACGAGCAGTACTTC
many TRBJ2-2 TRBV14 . CASSPRLTGELFF TGTGCCAGCAGCCCGCGACTAACCGGGGAGCTGTTTTTT
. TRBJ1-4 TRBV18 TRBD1 CASSPPGQGLGNEKLFF TGTGCCAGCTCACCTCCGGGACAGGGTCTCGGTAATGAAAAACTGTTTTTT
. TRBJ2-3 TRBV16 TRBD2 CASSLIAGSDTQYF TGTGCCAGCAGTCTGATAGCGGGATCGGATACGCAGTATTTT
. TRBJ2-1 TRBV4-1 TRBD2 CASSQRLANNEQFF TGCGCCAGCAGCCAAAGACTAGCGAACAATGAGCAGTTCTTC
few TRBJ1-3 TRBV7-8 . CASSLAQGISGNTIYF TGTGCCAGCAGCTTAGCCCAGGGGATTTCAGGAAACACCATATATTTT
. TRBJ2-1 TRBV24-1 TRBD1 CATSDSGQGYNEQFF TGTGCCACCAGTGATTCGGGACAGGGGTACAATGAGCAGTTCTTC
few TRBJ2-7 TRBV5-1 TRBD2 CASSYGLAGTYEQYF TGCGCCAGCAGCTACGGACTAGCTGGAACCTACGAGCAGTACTTC
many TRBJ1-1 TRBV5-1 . CASSDPGAGDTEAFF TGCGCCAGCAGCGACCCGGGAGCGGGTGACACTGAAGCTTTCTTT
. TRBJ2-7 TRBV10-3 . CAISESGEQYF TGTGCCATCAGTGAGTCTGGCGAGCAGTACTTC
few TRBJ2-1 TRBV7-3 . CASSLSGTSYNEQFF TGTGCCAGCAGCTTAAGCGGGACCTCCTACAATGAGCAGTTCTTC
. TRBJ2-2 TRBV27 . CASSLSGAANTGELFF TGTGCCAGCAGTTTATCGGGGGCGGCGAACACCGGGGAGCTGTTTTTT
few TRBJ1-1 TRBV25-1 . CASSELAYTEAFF TGTGCCAGCAGTGAATTGGCTTACACTGAAGCTTTCTTT
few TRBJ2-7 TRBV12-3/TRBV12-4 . CASSFSGHYEQYF TGTGCCAGCAGTTTCAGTGGTCATTACGAGCAGTACTTC
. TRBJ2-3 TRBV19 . CATRGGQHTDTQYF TGTGCCACCCGAGGCGGCCAGCACACAGATACGCAGTATTTT
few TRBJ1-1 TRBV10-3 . CAISEGQTVYTEAFF TGTGCCATCAGTGAGGGGCAGACAGTATACACTGAAGCTTTCTTT
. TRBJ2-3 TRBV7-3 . CASSHKGDTQYF TGTGCCAGCAGCCACAAGGGGGATACGCAGTATTTT
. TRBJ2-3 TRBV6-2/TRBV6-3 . CASSMGQSTDTQYF TGTGCCAGCAGCATGGGCCAAAGCACAGATACGCAGTATTTT
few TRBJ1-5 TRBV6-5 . CASRKDLYSNQPQHF TGTGCCAGCAGGAAGGACTTATATAGCAATCAGCCCCAGCATTTT